Sequencing of this TCR beta chain was carried out in a study of blood T cells in healthy people across ages. Per germline, CDR1 DFQATT and CDR2 SNEGSKA (reference sequence). Trimming removed 1 base from V and 3 bases from J; junction bases left unmatched: 8. The length of the CDR3 is 15 residues. Alongside a J-beta primer mix, a sample-barcoded 5' primer served in a second PCR lasting roughly 7 to 11 cycles. Each cDNA molecule carried a tag from a template-switch adaptor that contained 12 random nucleotides. TCRdb called the 5' RACE reads again in MiXCR, with one record for every CDR3 protein. The table shows about 1.4 million distinct CDR3 sequences, with around 59% occurring only once.

The TCR sequence derives from a man between 18 and 35 years old in good health. The sample consisted of blood. The chain is built from TRBV20-1 and TRBJ2-5, with 7 bases identical to TRBD2. The CDR3 bases are TGCAGTGCTAGAGTTTTTAGTGGGAGGGAAGAGACCCAGTACTTC. It specifies CSARVFSGREETQYF.